This T cell receptor beta chain was identified during a study of blood T cell repertoires in COVID-19. Background on the study: Sites in the United States, Italy and Spain provided acute and convalescent COVID-19 samples. The analysed material was cDNA or gDNA that came from T cells, B-cell-depleted T cells, or PBMCs.

Per the authors' pipeline: Counts of nucleated cells, estimated from reference gene primer amplification, were obtained. Data came from immunoSEQ multiplex PCR; TCRdb stores just in-frame clones and leaves some out. That table supplies the V and J calls and clone size; D and trimming were determined from the DNA. The table has under 15,000 clones, roughly 85% seen once. Germline V gene lookup returns CDR1 LNHDA and CDR2 SQIVND (reference sequence). V lost 6 bases, J lost 2 bases, and 9 bases stayed unmatched. CDR3 length: 16 residues. V usage is TRBV19 and J usage is TRBJ1-5, with 8 nucleotides matching TRBD1. The source of this sequence is a human donor in a cohort sampled during active COVID-19. Sequencing used peripheral blood. The CDR3 is CASRKLTGVGNQPQHF. The CDR3 coding sequence is TGTGCCAGTAGGAAGTTGACAGGGGTAGGCAATCAGCCCCAGCATTTT. The full variable domain, completed using reference TRBV19 and TRBJ1-5, is DGGITQSPKYLFRKEGQNVTLSCEQNLNHDAMYWYRQDPGQGLRLIYYSQIVNDFQKGDIAEGYSVSREKKESFPLTVTSAQKNPTAFYLCASRKLTGVGNQPQHFGDGTRLSIL.